Listed below are T cell receptor beta chains from one sample, sequenced in a study of identical twins. Each CDR3 protein gets one entry after TCRdb re-called the 5' RACE reads with MiXCR. This table has around 570,000 distinct CDR3 sequences, roughly 9.5% appearing once. This same sample was also part of a study on yellow fever vaccine responses in identical twins.

The material sequenced was PBMCs. These receptors were taken from a woman younger than 35 in good health. The CDR3 runs from the conserved cysteine through the conserved F or W. Fields, in order: clone size, D gene, J gene, V gene, CDR3 DNA, CDR3 protein. The D gene is left open where the match is weak. Clone size is not always given. Where it is, it says once, few, many or a class for expanded clones.

>.|.|TRBJ2-7|TRBV5-1
TGCGCCAGCAGCCGACCCGACACACAGGGTTGGGACGAGCAGTACTTC
CASSRPDTQGWDEQYF
>.|TRBD2|TRBJ2-1|TRBV11-3
TGTGCCAGCAGCGAGCGGGGTGAACCCAATGAGCAGTTCTTC
CASSERGEPNEQFF
>.|TRBD2|TRBJ2-7|TRBV5-4
TGTGCCAGCAGCTCGGCGGGGACTAGGTCGGTCAACGAGCAGTACTTC
CASSSAGTRSVNEQYF
>many|.|TRBJ2-7|TRBV5-1
TGCGCCAGCAGCTTGAGCAGGGGTGCGTACGAGCAGTACTTC
CASSLSRGAYEQYF
>many|.|TRBJ2-4|TRBV29-1
TGCAGCGAGGTTATGAACTTAGCCAAAAACATTCAGTACTTC
CSEVMNLAKNIQYF
>few|TRBD1|TRBJ2-3|TRBV24-1
TGTGCCACCAGTGGACAGGGTTTGGGCACAGATACGCAGTATTTT
CATSGQGLGTDTQYF
>.|.|TRBJ2-3|TRBV4-3
TGCGCCAGCAGCCAAGATTTACGGCGGGGACTTCTAAGGGCAGATACGCAGTATTTT
CASSQDLRRGLLRADTQYF
>.|TRBD2|TRBJ2-1|TRBV4-3
TGCGCCAGCAGCCCGAGCGGACTAGCGGGCAACAATGAGCAGTTCTTC
CASSPSGLAGNNEQFF
>few|TRBD1|TRBJ1-5|TRBV18
TGTGCCAGCTCACCGGGACAGGCTGATCAGCCCCAGCATTTT
CASSPGQADQPQHF
>few|.|TRBJ1-5|TRBV2
TGTGCCAGCACTCGATCGGGGGGCATGGTCCAGCCCCAGCATTTT
CASTRSGGMVQPQHF
>many|.|TRBJ1-2|TRBV7-9
TGTGCCAGCAGTCTTAGGGAGGGGAGCTATGGCTACACCTTC
CASSLREGSYGYTF
>.|.|TRBJ2-3|TRBV7-2
TGTGCCAGCAACTACCGGGGCACAGATACGCAGTATTTT
CASNYRGTDTQYF
>.|.|TRBJ2-1|TRBV5-5
TGTGCCAGCAGCCTGAGACCCTTCACGGGGGATGAGCAGTTCTTC
CASSLRPFTGDEQFF
>few|TRBD1|TRBJ2-3|TRBV6-1
TGTGCCAGCAGTCCCACGGGACAGGGGGTAGATACGCAGTATTTT
CASSPTGQGVDTQYF
>few|.|TRBJ2-7|TRBV2
TGTGCCAGCAGCCCTCTGGACAGTTTAACCTACGAGCAGTACTTC
CASSPLDSLTYEQYF
>few|.|TRBJ2-1|TRBV11-2
TGTGCCAGCAGCTTGGGTGGCAAAGTAGGTGAGCAGTTCTTC
CASSLGGKVGEQFF
>few|TRBD2|TRBJ2-3|TRBV7-3
TGTGCCAGCAGCTTATACGGGGGGACCACAGATACGCAGTATTTT
CASSLYGGTTDTQYF
>.|TRBD2|TRBJ2-2|TRBV4-2
TGTGCCAGCAGGATCGGGACTAGCGACACCGGGGAGCTGTTTTTT
CASRIGTSDTGELFF
>.|.|TRBJ2-1|TRBV5-1
TGCGCCAGCGGTTCGGAAGGGTGGGGTGATGAGCAGTTCTTC
CASGSEGWGDEQFF
>few|.|TRBJ2-4|TRBV27
TGTGCCAGCAGTCCAGTAACCTTAGCCAAAAACATTCAGTACTTC
CASSPVTLAKNIQYF
>.|TRBD2|TRBJ2-1|TRBV6-1
TGTGCCAGCAGTCGTAAGAGCGGGGCTGGCTACAATGAGCAGTTCTTC
CASSRKSGAGYNEQFF
>few|.|TRBJ2-5|TRBV20-1
TGCAGTGGCAAAAGGGCGCCCCAAGAGACCCAGTACTTC
CSGKRAPQETQYF
>.|.|TRBJ1-5|TRBV12-3/TRBV12-4
TGTGCCAGCGCCCCGGGGAGGCAGCCCCAGCATTTT
CASAPGRQPQHF
>many|.|TRBJ2-1|TRBV6-1
TGTGCCAGCACTAATTCCCCAGGCAATGAGCAGTTCTTC
CASTNSPGNEQFF
>many|.|TRBJ2-4|TRBV12-3/TRBV12-4
TGTGCCAGCAGTCTCCAAGGCGAGAGCATTCAGTACTTC
CASSLQGESIQYF
>.|.|TRBJ2-5|TRBV6-5
TGTGCCAGCAGTTCATTGACAGTTGAGACCCAGTACTTC
CASSSLTVETQYF
>few|.|TRBJ2-3|TRBV20-1
TGCAGTGCTAGAGATCTGCGAACGGGAAGCCGCACAGATACGCAGTATTTT
CSARDLRTGSRTDTQYF
>many|TRBD2|TRBJ2-1|TRBV9
TGTGCCAGCAGCGGGATTCGGGAGGGGGAACAGTTCTTC
CASSGIREGEQFF
>many|.|TRBJ2-2|TRBV12-3/TRBV12-4
TGTGCCAGCAGTCTCGACGGAAGGACGACCGGGGAGCTGTTTTTT
CASSLDGRTTGELFF